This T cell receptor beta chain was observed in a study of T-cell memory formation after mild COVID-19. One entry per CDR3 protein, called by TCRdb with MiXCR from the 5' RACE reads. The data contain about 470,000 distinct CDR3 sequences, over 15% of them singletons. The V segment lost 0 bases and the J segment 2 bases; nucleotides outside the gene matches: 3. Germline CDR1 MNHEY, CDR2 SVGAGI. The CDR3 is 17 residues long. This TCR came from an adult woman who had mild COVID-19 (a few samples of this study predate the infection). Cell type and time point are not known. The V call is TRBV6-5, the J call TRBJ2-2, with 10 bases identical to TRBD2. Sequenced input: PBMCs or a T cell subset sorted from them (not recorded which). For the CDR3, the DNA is TGTGCCAGCAGTTACTCGATAGCGGGAGGTAACACCGGGGAGCTGTTTTTT. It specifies CASSYSIAGGNTGELFF.